These 28 T cell receptor beta chains came from one sample sequenced in a study of beta chain features in type 1 diabetes. Their antigen targets remain unknown. Reverse transcription of all isolated RNA meant that expressed TCRB transcripts were sequenced. Assay: immunoSEQ multiplex PCR; the TCRdb copy retains only in-frame clones and omits some. The data show 680,000 or so clones, 10% to 15% seen once. Study conclusions and caveats: In every one of the four CD4+ subsets, TCRB CDR3s were moderately but significantly shorter in Type 1 diabetes patients.

The sequenced sample consisted of naive CD4+ T cells from blood. These receptor sequences come from a young man with type 1 diabetes.

This clone was picked up a small number of times. The chain couples TRBV28 to TRBJ2-1, with no clear D. The germline CDR1 and CDR2 sequences are MDHEN and SYDVKM. This CDR3 is built from 15 residues. V was shortened by 6 bases and J by 1 base, with 13 bases between the two germline ends. CDR3 sequence (DNA): TGTGCCAGCAGCCATTCCGGTATATCCTACAATGAGCAGTTCTTC. Translating it yields CASSHSGISYNEQFF.

This clone appeared a few times. This chain links TRBV11-1 with TRBJ2-7; D call uncertain. The germline V gene has CDR1 SGHAT and CDR2 FQDESV (reference sequence). Trimming took off 1 base at V and 4 bases at J, with 8 bases between the two ends. The CDR3 extends over 13 amino acids. Here the CDR3 reads CASSLDPTYEQYF. For the CDR3, the DNA is TGTGCCAGCAGCTTAGACCCCACTTACGAGCAGTACTTC.

The chain is built from TRBV15 and TRBJ2-7, with D possibly being TRBD1 or TRBD2 (6 bases each). V dropped 1 base and J dropped 4 bases, with 20 bases sitting between them. This CDR3 is 17 amino acids long. CDR1 and CDR2 (germline): LNHNV, YYDKDF (reference sequence). The CDR3 reads CATSRAEGGTSSYEQYF. CDR3 DNA sequence: TGTGCCACCAGCAGAGCTGAGGGCGGGACATCCTCTTACGAGCAGTACTTC.

V gene TRBV5-4 combines with J gene TRBJ1-1; 7 bases are shared with TRBD1. CDR3 length: 15 amino acids. V gave up 1 base and J gave up 2 bases; unmatched junction bases: 5. Per germline, CDR1 SGHNT and CDR2 YYREEE (reference sequence). This chain's CDR3 is CASSLPGTANTEAFF. Written as DNA, the CDR3 is TGTGCCAGCAGCTTGCCGGGGACAGCAAACACTGAAGCTTTCTTT.

This clone was seen a few times. The chain employs TRBV29-1 and TRBJ1-1; no clear D gene. The germline CDR1 and CDR2 sequences are SQVTM and ANQGSEA. The CDR3 consists of 14 residues. The V end was cut by 6 bases, the J end by 1 base, with 15 bases between. The CDR3 loop reads CSVRTPGGNTEAFF. CDR3 nucleotide sequence: TGCAGCGTGAGGACGCCCGGCGGGAACACTGAAGCTTTCTTT.

This clone came up a few times. The gene calls are TRBV27 and TRBJ2-7; 8 bases line up with TRBD1. V lost 5 bases to trimming and J lost 1 base; unmatched junction nucleotides: 10. Per the germline V gene, CDR1 is MNHEY and CDR2 is SMNVEV (reference sequence). This CDR3 region has 16 residues. CDR3 region: CASSPGQGSSSYEQYF. The CDR3, as DNA: TGTGCCAGCAGTCCCGGACAGGGCTCCAGTTCCTACGAGCAGTACTTC.

This rearrangement joins TRBV15 to TRBJ1-5, with D maybe TRBD1 (6 bases). In germline, CDR1 is LNHNV, CDR2 YYDKDF (reference sequence). The CDR3 runs to 14 residues. Trimming stripped 3 bases from V and 5 bases from J, with 11 bases between. The CDR3 DNA is TGTGCCACCAGCAGCACAGGGCGGCATCAGCCCCAGCATTTT. This sequence encodes CATSSTGRHQPQHF.

The J gene is TRBJ1-3, the V gene TRBV30; no clear D. CDR3 length: 14 amino acids. V lost 5 bases, J lost 3 bases, and 14 bases lay in between. Per germline, CDR1 GTSNPN and CDR2 SVGIG (reference sequence). Here the CDR3 DNA reads TGTGCCTGGGGATCTGGGATTGATGGAAACACCATATATTTT. Its translation is CAWGSGIDGNTIYF.

The chain is built from TRBV5-6 and TRBJ2-2; no firm D call. The CDR3 spans 12 residues. Looked up from germline, CDR1 is SGHDT and CDR2 is YYEEEE. The germline V and J ends were trimmed by 3 bases and 6 bases, with 6 bases remaining between them. DNA of the CDR3: TGTGCCAGCAGCTATACTCCCGGGGAGCTGTTTTTT. This sequence encodes CASSYTPGELFF.

Only a few counts were recorded for this clone. The chain recombines TRBV11-3 with TRBJ1-1, with D hard to call. The CDR3 contains 15 residues. Deletions cut 1 base from V and 0 bases from J, with 9 bases between. CDR1 and CDR2 from the germline V gene are SGHNT and YENEEA. CDR3 protein: CASSLVRDMNTEAFF. The CDR3 DNA is TGTGCCAGCAGCTTAGTGAGAGATATGAACACTGAAGCTTTCTTT. Together with reference TRBV11-3 and TRBJ1-1, the CDR3 gives the full variable domain: EAGVVQSPRYKIIEKKQPVAFWCNPISGHNTLYWYLQNLGQGPELLIRYENEEAVDDSQLPKDRFSAERLKGVDSTLKIQPAELGDSAVYLCASSLVRDMNTEAFFGQGTRLTVV.

The chain couples TRBV18 to TRBJ1-2; 10 positions match TRBD1. Germline-derived CDR1 and CDR2 are KGHSH and LQKENI. J gave up 8 bases and V 5 bases, and 11 bases lay outside the gene matches. The CDR3 loop spans 15 amino acids. The CDR3 spells CASSAVFGQGDGYTF. CDR3 DNA: TGTGCCAGCTCAGCCGTCTTCGGACAGGGGGACGGCTACACCTTC. The complete variable domain, with remaining parts taken from reference TRBV18 and TRBJ1-2, reads NAGVMQNPRHLVRRRGQEARLRCSPMKGHSHVYWYRQLPEEGLKFMVYLQKENIIDESGMPKERFSAEFPKEGPSILRIQQVVRGDSAAYFCASSAVFGQGDGYTFGSGTRLTVV.

The chain links TRBV29-1 to TRBJ2-1, with D perhaps matching TRBD2 (6 bases). V gave up 5 bases and J gave up 8 bases, with 19 bases separating them. The CDR3 consists of 14 residues. Germline V CDR1 and CDR2: SQVTM, ANQGSEA. The CDR3 bases are TGCAGCGTTTTGAGTGGGGACTTTAACCATGAGCAGTTCTTC. It codes for CSVLSGDFNHEQFF.

This chain joins TRBV7-9 and TRBJ2-7; D gene uncertain. With 5 bases removed from V and 0 bases from J, the gap between germline ends came to 11 bases. Germline assignment: CDR1 SEHNR and CDR2 FQNEAQ (reference sequence). The CDR3 covers 14 residues. The chain's CDR3 is CASSPSTGSYEQYF. DNA of the CDR3: TGTGCCAGCAGCCCCTCGACGGGCTCCTACGAGCAGTACTTC. Full variable domain (missing parts from reference TRBV7-9 and TRBJ2-7): DTGVSQNPRHKITKRGQNVTFRCDPISEHNRLYWYRQTLGQGPEFLTYFQNEAQLEKSRLLSDRFSAERPKGSFSTLEIQRTEQGDSAMYLCASSPSTGSYEQYFGPGTRLTVT.

This chain uses TRBV18 with TRBJ2-7; 9 nucleotides agree with TRBD1. The germline CDR1 and CDR2 sequences are KGHSH and LQKENI. Unmatched junction bases numbered 5, after V lost 3 bases and J lost 5 bases. The CDR3 contains 14 residues. The CDR3 region is CASSPGTGSHEQYF. The CDR3 DNA sequence: TGTGCCAGCTCACCCGGGACAGGGTCCCACGAGCAGTACTTC.

About this clone: A junction end diverges from the germline sequence, so it may reflect a read error. This sequence joins TRBV6-1 and TRBJ1-5, with unresolved D. Germline assignment: CDR1 MNHNS and CDR2 SASEGT. This CDR3 has 17 residues. CDR3 in amino acids: CASSEALTYHSNQPQHF. CDR3 DNA: TGTGCCAGCAGCGAAGCGCTAACGTACCATAGCAATCAGCCCCAGCATTTT.

V is TRBV6-1 and J is TRBJ1-5, with TRBD1 as a possible D gene (5 bases). The V end was cut by 6 bases, the J end by 2 bases, with 11 bases between. CDR3 size: 14 residues. Germline CDR1 reads MNHNS; CDR2 reads SASEGT. The CDR3 region has the DNA TGTGCCAGCAGGGGACTACTTGGCAATCAGCCCCAGCATTTT. This sequence encodes CASRGLLGNQPQHF.

The rearrangement joins TRBV28 to TRBJ2-7; tentatively, D is TRBD1 (5 bases). Germline assignment: CDR1 MDHEN and CDR2 SYDVKM. Trimming took off 6 bases at V and 7 bases at J, with 16 bases between the two ends. The CDR3 loop spans 13 amino acids. The CDR3 nucleotides read TGTGCCAGCAGGCCGACAGTGGTGAGGGAGCAGTACTTC. It translates to CASRPTVVREQYF. Together with reference TRBV28 and TRBJ2-7, the CDR3 gives the full variable domain: DVKVTQSSRYLVKRTGEKVFLECVQDMDHENMFWYRQDPGLGLRLIYFSYDVKMKEKGDIPEGYSVSREKKERFSLILESASTNQTSMYLCASRPTVVREQYFGPGTRLTVT.

The V and J genes are TRBV4-1 and TRBJ1-2; no clear D gene. Per germline, CDR1 MGHRA and CDR2 YSYEKL. The V gene lost 4 bases and the J gene lost 5 bases, with 14 bases spanning the gap. The CDR3 spans 14 residues. The DNA for the CDR3 is TGCGCCAGCAGCCGGGATGACCAAAAGTATGGCTACACCTTC. Its protein is CASSRDDQKYGYTF.

This clone came up a few times. V and J are TRBV2 and TRBJ1-2, with D tentatively TRBD1 (6 bases). CDR3 length: 12 amino acids. Trimming removed 3 bases at V and 4 bases at J, with 6 bases between. Germline CDR1 SNHLY, CDR2 FYNNEI. DNA for the CDR3: TGTGCCAGCAGTGAGGACAGCTATGGCTACACCTTC. It encodes CASSEDSYGYTF.

Notes on this clone: This sample also contains other DNA sequences that code for the same CDR3. The rearrangement links TRBV2 to TRBJ2-7; no clear D gene. This CDR3 has 11 amino acids. V shed 5 bases and J shed 0 bases, with 2 bases lying between them. The germline gives CDR1 SNHLY, CDR2 FYNNEI. CDR3 protein: CASSYSYEQYF. In DNA form, the CDR3 reads TGTGCCAGCAGTTACTCCTACGAGCAGTACTTC.

The V call is TRBV7-2, the J call TRBJ2-7; TRBD1 might be the D (6 bases). Trimming took off 2 bases at V and 5 bases at J, with 13 bases between the two ends. Germline V gives CDR1 SGHTA, CDR2 FQGNSA. CDR3 length: 14 amino acids. CDR3: CASSLTGFIDEQYF. The CDR3 nucleotides are TGTGCCAGCAGCTTAACAGGGTTCATCGACGAGCAGTACTTC.

This clone turned up a few times. The chain employs TRBV6-6 and TRBJ2-5; TRBD1 or TRBD2 may be the D gene (5 bases each). Germline CDR1 reads MNHNY; CDR2 reads SVGAGI (reference sequence). The CDR3 extends over 14 amino acids. The V end lost 6 bases, the J end lost 3 bases, and 14 bases lay between the germline ends. The CDR3 reads CASSPGQGEETQYF. CDR3 nucleotides: TGTGCCAGCAGCCCGGGGCAGGGAGAAGAGACCCAGTACTTC.

The chain recombines TRBV6-5 with TRBJ2-2; TRBD2 is a possible D gene (5 bases). The CDR3 runs 14 residues. V was pared by 3 bases and J by 7 bases, with 12 bases between. Germline CDR1 and CDR2: MNHEY and SVGAGI. CDR3 loop: CASSYGRDVGELFF. In DNA, the CDR3 is TGTGCCAGCAGTTATGGTCGGGATGTCGGGGAGCTGTTTTTT.

Only a few counts were recorded for this clone. The chain has TRBV30 and TRBJ2-7; 9 nucleotides align to TRBD1. Germline V gives CDR1 GTSNPN, CDR2 SVGIG (reference sequence). The CDR3 contains 16 residues. J was trimmed by 5 bases and V by 3 bases; bases with no gene match: 14. The CDR3 loop reads CAWSHPRGQGYNEQYF. The CDR3 nucleotides are TGTGCCTGGAGCCACCCTCGAGGACAGGGGTACAACGAGCAGTACTTC.

The chain employs TRBV28 and TRBJ1-2; the match to TRBD1 covers 8 bases. This CDR3 has 13 residues. J gave up 8 bases and V 8 bases, and 10 bases lay outside the gene matches. CDR1 and CDR2 from the germline V gene are MDHEN and SYDVKM. The CDR3 nucleotides read TGTGCCAGCGCCGGGACAGGTCTAGGGGGCTACACCTTC. Translated: CASAGTGLGGYTF.

The chain recombines TRBV6-5 with TRBJ1-6; a weak D match, TRBD1 (5 bases). Trimming left V 3 bases short and J 10 bases short, with 13 bases between. The CDR3 is 14 amino acids. Germline lookup yields CDR1 MNHEY and CDR2 SVGAGI. CDR3 region: CASSYRQGSSPLHF. CDR3 in DNA: TGTGCCAGCAGTTATCGGCAGGGTAGCTCACCCCTCCACTTT.

CDR3 nucleotides: TGTGCCAGCATGGACAGTACCTACAATGAGCAGTTCTTC. Translation gives CASMDSTYNEQFF. This chain connects TRBV6-1 to TRBJ2-1; a possible D gene is TRBD1 (6 bases). CDR3 length: 13 residues. V dropped 7 bases and J dropped 2 bases, with 9 bases sitting between them. Germline lookup yields CDR1 MNHNS and CDR2 SASEGT.

The chain employs TRBV6-5 and TRBJ2-1; D possibly uses TRBD1 or TRBD2 (6 bases each). V was pared by 2 bases and J by 2 bases, with 10 bases between. The germline V gene encodes CDR1 MNHEY and CDR2 SVGAGI. The length of the CDR3 is 15 residues. This CDR3 is CASSYPGAAYNEQFF. In DNA form, the CDR3 reads TGTGCCAGCAGTTACCCGGGGGCGGCCTACAATGAGCAGTTCTTC.